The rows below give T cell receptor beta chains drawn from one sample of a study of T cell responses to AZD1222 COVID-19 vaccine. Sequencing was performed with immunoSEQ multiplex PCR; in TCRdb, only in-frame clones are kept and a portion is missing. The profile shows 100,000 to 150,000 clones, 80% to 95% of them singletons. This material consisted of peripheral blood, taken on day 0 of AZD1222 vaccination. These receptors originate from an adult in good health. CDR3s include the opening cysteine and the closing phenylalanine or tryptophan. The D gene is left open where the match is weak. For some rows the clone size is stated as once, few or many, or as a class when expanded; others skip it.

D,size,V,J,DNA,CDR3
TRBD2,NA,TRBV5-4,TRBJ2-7,TGTGCCAGCAGCTTTGAGCTGGGGGTAGCGGGAGGGACCTACGAGCAGTACTTC,CASSFELGVAGGTYEQYF
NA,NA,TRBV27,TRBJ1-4,TGTGCCAGCAGTTCCTGGGGAGGGGGAAAAGAAAAACTGTTTTTT,CASSSWGGGKEKLFF
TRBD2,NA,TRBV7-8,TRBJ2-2,TGTGCCAGCAGCTTAGAGAGTAGCGGGATTGGCGGGGAGCTGTTTTTT,CASSLESSGIGGELFF
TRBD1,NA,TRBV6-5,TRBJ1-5,TGTGCCAGCAGTTATCAGGGGGATCAGCCCCAGCATTTT,CASSYQGDQPQHF
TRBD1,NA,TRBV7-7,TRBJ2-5,TGTGCCAGCAGCTTAGCTTCGTTAGGGACAGGTATACAGACCCAGTACTTC,CASSLASLGTGIQTQYF
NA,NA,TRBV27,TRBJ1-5,TGTGCCAGCAGTTCTTATTGGGGGCAGCCCCAGCATTTT,CASSSYWGQPQHF
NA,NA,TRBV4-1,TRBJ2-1,TGCGCCAGCAGCGCTCACAGGGTTGGTAATGAGCAGTTCTTC,CASSAHRVGNEQFF
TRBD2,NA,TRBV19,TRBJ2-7,TGTGCCAGTAGTATGATAGCGGGAGGGCCTTACGAGCAGTACTTC,CASSMIAGGPYEQYF
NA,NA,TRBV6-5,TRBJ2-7,TGTGCCAGCAAACCCCTTGGGAGCTCCTACGAGCAGTACTTC,CASKPLGSSYEQYF
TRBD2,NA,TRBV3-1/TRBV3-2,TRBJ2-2,TGTGCCAGCAGCCAAGTCTACGGGAGGGGCACCGGGGAGCTGTTTTTT,CASSQVYGRGTGELFF
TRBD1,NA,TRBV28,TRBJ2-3,TGTGCCAGCAGTTTACCTGGGACAGGTTCAGATACGCAGTATTTT,CASSLPGTGSDTQYF
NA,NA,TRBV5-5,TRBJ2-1,TGTGCCAGCAGCTTGGTTTGGGGCAATGAGCAGTTCTTC,CASSLVWGNEQFF
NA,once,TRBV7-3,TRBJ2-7,TGTGCCAGCAGCTTAAGTAGCGCTAGCCTCTACGAGCAGTACTTC,CASSLSSASLYEQYF
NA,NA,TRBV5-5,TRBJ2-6,TGTGCCAGCAGCTTCTGGGGTAGCGTCCTGACTTTC,CASSFWGSVLTF
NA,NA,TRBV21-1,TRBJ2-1,TGTGCCAGCAGTTGCGGGACAGGGGGCATTCTGAGAGGCGATGAGCAGTTCTTC,CASSCGTGGILRGDEQFF
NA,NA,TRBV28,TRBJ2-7,TGTGCCAGCAGCCCTTATCGCCAGATCTCCTACGAGCAGTACTTC,CASSPYRQISYEQYF
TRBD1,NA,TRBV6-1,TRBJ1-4,TGTGCCAGCAGTGAAAGTTGGACCGGGACAGGGTTTTTT,CASSESWTGTGFF
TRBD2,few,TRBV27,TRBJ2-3,TGTGCCAGCAGCCCCGGCGGGAGTCTCCCAGATACGCAGTATTTT,CASSPGGSLPDTQYF
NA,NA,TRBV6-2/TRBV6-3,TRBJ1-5,TGTGCCAGCAGCCCACATAGGGGACGGAGCAATCAGCCCCAGCATTTT,CASSPHRGRSNQPQHF
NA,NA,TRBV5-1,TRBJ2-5,TGCGCCAGCAGCCTGGCCCAAGAGACCCAGTACTTC,CASSLAQETQYF
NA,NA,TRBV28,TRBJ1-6,TGTGCCAGCAGAGCCGGCAGGGACTCCTATAATTCACCCCTCCACTTT,CASRAGRDSYNSPLHF
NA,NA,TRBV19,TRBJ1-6,TGTGCCAGTAGTATGAGGGGATCGGCGCATTCACCCCTCCACTTT,CASSMRGSAHSPLHF
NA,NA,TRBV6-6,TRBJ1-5,TGTGCCAGCAGTTATCCAGGGGTAAATCAGCCCCAGCATTTT,CASSYPGVNQPQHF
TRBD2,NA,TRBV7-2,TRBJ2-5,TGTGCCAGCAGCTTGTGGCTAGCGGGAGGGCAAGAGACCCAGTACTTC,CASSLWLAGGQETQYF
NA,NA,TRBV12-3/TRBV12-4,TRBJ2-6,TGTGCCAGCAGCCGCTCTGGGGCCAACGTCCTGACTTTC,CASSRSGANVLTF
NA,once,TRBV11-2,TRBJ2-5,TGTGCCAGCAGCTTATTTACTATGAAAGAGACCCAGTACTTC,CASSLFTMKETQYF
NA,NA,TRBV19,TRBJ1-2,TGTGCCAGTAGTTCCAGGGGTTTTGGCTACACCTTC,CASSSRGFGYTF
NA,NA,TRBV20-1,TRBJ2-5,TGCAGTGCTAGTCGGACAGCGAAAGAGACCCAGTACTTC,CSASRTAKETQYF
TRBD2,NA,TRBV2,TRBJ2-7,TGTGCCAGCAGTTCTCTCACTAGCGTCATATACGAGCAGTACTTC,CASSSLTSVIYEQYF